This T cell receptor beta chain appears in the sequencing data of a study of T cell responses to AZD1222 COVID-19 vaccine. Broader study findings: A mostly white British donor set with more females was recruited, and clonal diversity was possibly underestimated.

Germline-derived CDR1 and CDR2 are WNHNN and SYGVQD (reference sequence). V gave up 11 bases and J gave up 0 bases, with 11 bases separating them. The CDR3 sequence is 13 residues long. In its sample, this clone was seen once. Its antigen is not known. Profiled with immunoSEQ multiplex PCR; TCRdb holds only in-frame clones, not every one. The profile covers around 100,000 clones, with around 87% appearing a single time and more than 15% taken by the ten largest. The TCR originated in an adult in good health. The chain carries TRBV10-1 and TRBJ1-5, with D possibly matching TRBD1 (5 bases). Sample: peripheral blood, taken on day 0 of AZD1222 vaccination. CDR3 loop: CALGGGSNQPQHF. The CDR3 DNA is TGCGCCTTAGGCGGGGGTAGCAATCAGCCCCAGCATTTT.